The sequence of this TCR beta chain was determined in a study of CD8 T cells in Susac syndrome. This CDR3 contains 17 residues. V shed 4 bases and J shed 3 bases, with 22 bases lying between them. CDR1 and CDR2 (germline): SGHRS, YFSETQ. About 0.5 to 1 ug RNA was reverse transcribed with random hexamers. immunoSEQ multiplex PCR amplified TCR beta CDR3 across 54 Vbeta, 13 Jbeta. TCRdb re-derived calls from the immunoSEQ multiplex PCR reads in MiXCR, one entry per CDR3 protein. The sample yields about 300,000 distinct CDR3 sequences, 85% seen once. Material: CD8+ T cells from PBMCs. The clonotype was recovered from a human donor with multiple sclerosis. This chain joins TRBV5-1 and TRBJ1-2; D is perhaps TRBD1 (5 bases). CDR3 DNA: TGCGCCAGCAGCCTAATAGGCAGAGCGGGACCAGACTATGGCTACACCTTC. Its protein is CASSLIGRAGPDYGYTF.